This entry lists 11 T cell receptor beta chains sequenced from one sample in a study of T cells in Graves' hyperthyroidism and ophthalmopathy. From RNA transcripts, TCR beta CDR3 regions were amplified. The TCR CDR3 first-round RT-PCR relied on the HTBI primer set. From the multiplex PCR reads, TCRdb called clonotypes with MiXCR, one entry per CDR3 protein. The repertoire holds about 540,000 distinct CDR3 sequences, with about half as singletons. The sample comprised peripheral blood or thyroid tissue (not recorded which). All receptors derive from a woman between 18 and 30 years old with Graves' hyperthyroidism.

On this clonotype: A junction end diverges from the germline sequence, so it may reflect a read error. The chain employs TRBV7-9 and TRBJ1-6; D gene ambiguous. Germline loops: CDR1 SEHNR, CDR2 FQNEAQ (reference sequence). This CDR3 region has 15 residues. CDR3 loop: CACSLALRPYSPLHF. DNA for the CDR3: TGTGCCTGCAGCTTGGCCCTACGACCGTATTCACCCCTCCACTTT.

V and J are TRBV24-1 and TRBJ1-5; D unclear. Germline CDR1 is KGHDR and CDR2 is SFDVKD. The CDR3 length is 12 residues. With 4 bases removed from V and 7 bases from J, the gap between germline ends came to 7 bases. DNA of the CDR3: TGTGCCACCAGTGACCCGGCCCAGCCCCAGCATTTT. It yields the protein CATSDPAQPQHF.

In this sample, this clonotype turned up many times. The chain carries TRBV19 and TRBJ2-6; D call uncertain. Between the trimmed V and J ends, which lost 1 base and 1 base, there was a span of 11 bases. Germline-derived CDR1 and CDR2 are LNHDA and SQIVND (reference sequence). The CDR3 contains 17 residues. CDR3 residues: CASSIVAGRSGANVLTF. In DNA form, the CDR3 reads TGTGCCAGTAGTATAGTTGCAGGAAGATCTGGGGCCAACGTCCTGACTTTC.

The V and J genes are TRBV29-1 and TRBJ2-3; 10 positions match TRBD2. V gave up 3 bases and J gave up 4 bases; unmatched junction bases: 7. The CDR3 is made up of 15 amino acids. The germline CDR1 and CDR2 sequences are SQVTM and ANQGSEA. The CDR3 bases are TGCAGCGTTGATCTAGCGGGAGTTCGATCAGATACGCAGTATTTT. Translated, it gives CSVDLAGVRSDTQYF.

For the CDR3, the DNA is TGTGCCAGCAGCCCCGGTTTGGAGCGGAGCATCTGGGAGCAGTACTTC. Protein sequence: CASSPGLERSIWEQYF. This chain joins TRBV9 and TRBJ2-7; D perhaps matches TRBD2 (5 bases). This CDR3 has 16 residues. V was shortened by 4 bases and J by 7 bases, with 24 bases between the two germline ends. CDR1 is SGDLS, CDR2 YYNGEE, per germline.

This clonotype was seen at least ten times. The gene calls are TRBV7-6 and TRBJ1-1; D call uncertain. This CDR3 region has 12 residues. CDR1 SGHVS and CDR2 FNYEAQ come from the germline V gene. V lost 1 base to trimming and J lost 8 bases, with 8 bases between them. DNA for the CDR3: TGTGCCAGCAGCTTAGGGGAGTCGGAAGCTTTCTTT. Translation: CASSLGESEAFF.

There are many counts of this clonotype. J is TRBJ1-2 and V is TRBV10-2; D remains unclear. Germline lookup yields CDR1 WSHSY and CDR2 SAAADI. The CDR3 has 16 amino acids. Between the trimmed V and J ends, which lost 0 bases and 4 bases, there was a span of 15 bases. The CDR3, as DNA: TGCGCCAGCAGTGAGTCGATACGGGAGTCTGGCTATGGCTACACCTTC. It encodes CASSESIRESGYGYTF.

Ten or more counts support this clonotype. V is TRBV2 and J is TRBJ2-2; 10 bases match TRBD2. Germline V gene data show CDR1 as SNHLY and CDR2 as FYNNEI. Trimming removed 3 bases from V and 3 bases from J; junction bases left unmatched: 7. The length of the CDR3 is 17 residues. The CDR3 bases are TGTGCCAGCAGTGATGGGGGACTAGCGATATACACCGGGGAGCTGTTTTTT. It yields the protein CASSDGGLAIYTGELFF.

The genes are TRBV10-3 and TRBJ1-2, with D perhaps TRBD1 (5 bases). The germline CDR1 and CDR2 sequences are ENHRY and SYGVKD. The CDR3 runs 13 residues. V gave up 2 bases and J gave up 2 bases, with 6 bases separating them. Here the CDR3 reads CAISEGANYGYTF. The DNA of the CDR3 is TGTGCCATCAGTGAGGGGGCGAACTATGGCTACACCTTC.

V and J are TRBV29-1 and TRBJ1-4; no clear D. Germline V lookup: CDR1 SQVTM, CDR2 ANQGSEA. V dropped 0 bases and J dropped 0 bases, with 5 bases sitting between them. CDR3 length: 14 residues. The CDR3 protein is CSVEDPSTNEKLFF. DNA of the CDR3: TGCAGCGTTGAAGATCCATCAACTAATGAAAAACTGTTTTTT.

Turning to this clonotype: This may be a read error, as it is one base from a much larger clone. The chain employs TRBV29-1 and TRBJ2-7; TRBD1 matches at 7 bases. CDR1 SQVTM and CDR2 ANQGSEA come from the germline V gene. The CDR3 is 14 amino acids. The CDR3 spells CSVEGGDSSHEQYF. The CDR3 region has the DNA TGCAGCGTTGAAGGTGGGGACAGCTCCCACGAGCAGTACTTC.